The present T cell receptor (beta chain) was sequenced within a study of CD8+ T cells in alopecia areata. V lost 0 bases to trimming and J lost 7 bases, with 10 bases between them. The CDR3 spans 15 residues. Germline CDR1 is LGHNA and CDR2 is YNFKEQ. Isolated RNA was reverse transcribed into cDNA used as the sequencing template. TCRdb's copy holds only in-frame clones and misses some; the assay was immunoSEQ multiplex PCR. The table lists 150,000 to 200,000 clones, 59% of them singletons. This receptor was taken from a human donor with alopecia areata. Here the sequenced sample was CD4+ T cells sorted from blood, taken at week 0. This chain joins TRBV4-2 and TRBJ1-6; D gene unclear. The CDR3 region is CASSQDGMPNSPLHF. Here the CDR3 DNA reads TGTGCCAGCAGCCAAGATGGGATGCCAAATTCACCCCTCCACTTT.